These 29 T cell receptor beta chains were sequenced from one sample in a study of blood T cell repertoires in COVID-19. TCRdb's copy holds only in-frame clones and misses some; the assay was immunoSEQ multiplex PCR. Found here are roughly 280,000 clones, roughly 86% of them singletons; the top ten hold roughly 8.5%. Sequencing used peripheral blood. All receptors derive from a middle-aged man with active or convalescent COVID-19.

There are a few counts of this clone. The CDR3, as DNA: TGTGCCAGCAGTGATCGGGAGTGGTACGAGCAGTACTTC. This gives the protein CASSDREWYEQYF. The chain recombines TRBV2 with TRBJ2-7; D may be TRBD2 (6 bases). Trimming shortened V by 3 bases and J by 4 bases, and 10 bases separated the two germline ends. Per germline, CDR1 SNHLY and CDR2 FYNNEI. The CDR3 has 13 amino acids.

This clone was found a few times. V is TRBV4-2 and J is TRBJ1-5; tentative D call: TRBD1 (6 bases). The CDR3 runs to 17 residues. The V end was cut by 0 bases, the J end by 3 bases, with 15 bases between. The V gene's germline CDR1 is LGHNA and CDR2 YNFKEQ. DNA for the CDR3: TGTGCCAGCAGCCAAGATCAGACAGGTACCCTCAATCAGCCCCAGCATTTT. Its protein is CASSQDQTGTLNQPQHF.

The genes are TRBV28 and TRBJ2-3, with 7 positions matching TRBD2. After removal of 6 bases from V and 3 bases from J, the junction contained 9 bases not matched to a gene. The CDR3 sequence is 15 residues long. Per the germline V gene, CDR1 is MDHEN and CDR2 is SYDVKM. The CDR3 region has the DNA TGTGCCAGCAGCTCTATTTCGGGGGGTACAGATACGCAGTATTTT. Its protein product is CASSSISGGTDTQYF. The complete variable domain, with remaining parts taken from reference TRBV28 and TRBJ2-3, reads DVKVTQSSRYLVKRTGEKVFLECVQDMDHENMFWYRQDPGLGLRLIYFSYDVKMKEKGDIPEGYSVSREKKERFSLILESASTNQTSMYLCASSSISGGTDTQYFGPGTRLTVL.

V usage is TRBV12-3 or TRBV12-4 and J usage is TRBJ1-1, with D maybe TRBD1 (6 bases). Trimming took off 6 bases at V and 11 bases at J, with 16 bases between the two ends. This CDR3 has 12 residues. CDR3 bases: TGTGCCAGCAGGGGAACAGGGTCAGCGGCTTTCTTT. Translated: CASRGTGSAAFF.

The chain carries TRBV5-6 and TRBJ2-1; the D gene is possibly TRBD2 (5 bases). Germline V gene lookup returns CDR1 SGHDT and CDR2 YYEEEE. V was shortened by 4 bases and J by 2 bases, with 13 bases between the two germline ends. This CDR3 comprises 15 residues. In DNA, the CDR3 is TGTGCCAGCAGCCCTGTAGGGAGTACCTACAATGAGCAGTTCTTC. The encoded protein is CASSPVGSTYNEQFF.

This chain links TRBV14 with TRBJ1-5; no clear D gene. The CDR3 runs 15 residues. Trimming removed 0 bases at V and 2 bases at J, with 8 bases between. Germline V lookup: CDR1 SGHDN, CDR2 FVKESK. The CDR3 here is CASSQDRNGNQPQHF. The CDR3 coding sequence is TGTGCCAGCAGCCAAGACAGGAATGGCAATCAGCCCCAGCATTTT.

This chain joins TRBV2 and TRBJ1-3; 8 bases agree with TRBD1. The CDR3 runs 14 residues. V lost 4 bases, J lost 4 bases, and 3 bases stayed unmatched. Germline V gene sequence: CDR1 SNHLY, CDR2 FYNNEI. The DNA of the CDR3 is TGTGCCAGCAGTGCAGGACAGGGAGGAAACACCATATATTTT. Encoded protein: CASSAGQGGNTIYF.

The rearrangement joins TRBV30 to TRBJ2-2, with D perhaps TRBD2 (5 bases). This CDR3 is 14 amino acids long. The germline V gene has CDR1 GTSNPN and CDR2 SVGIG (reference sequence). Trimming removed 4 bases from V and 0 bases from J, with 9 bases in between. The CDR3, as DNA: TGTGCCTGGATAACAGCGGCGAACACCGGGGAGCTGTTTTTT. Its translation: CAWITAANTGELFF.

The genes are TRBV2 and TRBJ1-1, with 8 nucleotides matching TRBD1. The V segment lost 7 bases and the J segment 1 base; nucleotides outside the gene matches: 11. Germline V gene sequence: CDR1 SNHLY, CDR2 FYNNEI. The CDR3 sequence is 16 residues long. This CDR3 reads CASTPDRDLANTEAFF. The CDR3 region has the DNA TGTGCCAGCACCCCGGACAGGGACCTGGCGAACACTGAAGCTTTCTTT.

This chain connects TRBV29-1 to TRBJ2-7, with 9 bases fitting TRBD2. After removal of 2 bases from V and 7 bases from J, the junction contained 12 bases not matched to a gene. There are 15 residues in the CDR3. Germline CDR1 SQVTM, CDR2 ANQGSEA. The CDR3 spells CSVEYLASGAGEQYF. As DNA, the CDR3 is TGCAGCGTTGAATATTTGGCTAGCGGGGCGGGGGAGCAGTACTTC.

This sequence joins TRBV27 and TRBJ1-5; maybe TRBD1 (6 bases). The CDR3 runs 16 residues. V lost 3 bases, J lost 5 bases, and 17 bases lay in between. CDR1 MNHEY and CDR2 SMNVEV come from the germline V gene (reference sequence). In DNA form, the CDR3 reads TGTGCCAGCAGTTTGCGGTTTGGGGGGGCTCATCAGCCCCAGCATTTT. This translates into CASSLRFGGAHQPQHF.

The genes are TRBV5-1 and TRBJ1-1, with 7 bases aligning to TRBD1. The CDR3 runs 15 residues. Per germline, CDR1 SGHRS and CDR2 YFSETQ. Trimming took 1 base from V and 2 from J; bases not matched to a gene: 5. Here the CDR3 reads CASSLWTGDNTEAFF. CDR3 nucleotide sequence: TGCGCCAGCAGCTTGTGGACAGGTGACAACACTGAAGCTTTCTTT.

CDR3 bases: TGTGCCAGCAGCTATGTAGGAGGGGCCGGCACAGATACGCAGTATTTT. Its translation is CASSYVGGAGTDTQYF. This rearrangement joins TRBV3-1 (or the pseudogene TRBV3-2) to TRBJ2-3, with D maybe TRBD2 (6 bases). Germline loops: CDR1 LGHDT, CDR2 YNNKEL (reference sequence). The CDR3 has 16 amino acids. Trimming pared 5 bases from V and 1 base from J, leaving 16 bases between.

The chain uses TRBV11-2 and TRBJ2-1; 7 nucleotides line up with TRBD2. Germline CDR1 SGHAT, CDR2 FQNNGV. V shed 5 bases, J shed 2 bases, and the junction held 18 bases outside the gene matches. The CDR3 sequence is 19 residues long. This CDR3 reads CASSTIPGGTLRPYNEQFF. The CDR3 DNA sequence: TGTGCCAGCAGCACCATCCCCGGGGGGACTTTGCGCCCCTACAATGAGCAGTTCTTC.

The chain employs TRBV3-1 (or the pseudogene TRBV3-2) and TRBJ1-2, with D hard to call. Trimming shortened V by 0 bases and J by 4 bases, and 9 bases separated the two germline ends. The germline CDR1 and CDR2 sequences are LGHDT and YNNKEL (reference sequence). The CDR3 contains 14 residues. The CDR3 DNA is TGTGCCAGCAGCCAAGATGACCGGGTCTATGGCTACACCTTC. This codes for CASSQDDRVYGYTF.

The chain joins TRBV20-1 to TRBJ1-1; no clear D gene. The CDR3 consists of 11 residues. CDR1 is DFQATT, CDR2 SNEGSKA, per germline (reference sequence). V was trimmed by 3 bases and J by 7 bases, leaving 9 bases between them. The CDR3 spells CSASNGDEAFF. CDR3 in DNA: TGCAGTGCTAGTAACGGGGATGAAGCTTTCTTT.

This chain uses TRBV18 with TRBJ2-7, with 7 bases lining up with TRBD1. V shed 4 bases and J 4 bases; nucleotides not matched to a gene: 13. This CDR3 spans 16 amino acids. Per the germline V gene, CDR1 is KGHSH and CDR2 is LQKENI. In DNA form, the CDR3 reads TGTGCCAGCTCACGTCAGGGGGAGATCCCCCCTTACGAGCAGTACTTC. The encoded protein is CASSRQGEIPPYEQYF.

This rearrangement joins TRBV28 to TRBJ1-6; the D is unclear. The V and J ends lost 8 bases and 0 bases respectively, with 8 bases between them. Looked up from germline, CDR1 is MDHEN and CDR2 is SYDVKM. CDR3 length: 14 amino acids. CDR3: CASQSGSYNSPLHF. Here the CDR3 DNA reads TGTGCCAGCCAATCCGGCTCCTATAATTCACCCCTCCACTTT.

The chain couples TRBV19 to TRBJ1-4, with 7 nucleotides matching TRBD1. The CDR3 extends over 14 amino acids. Germline lookup yields CDR1 LNHDA and CDR2 SQIVND (reference sequence). Trimming at V came to 6 bases and at J to 4 bases, leaving 5 bases not matched to a gene. CDR3: CASRTAGGNEKLFF. CDR3 sequence (DNA): TGTGCCAGTAGGACCGCAGGGGGTAATGAAAAACTGTTTTTT.

The chain has TRBV2 and TRBJ2-3; 13 bases are shared with TRBD2. J was trimmed by 6 bases and V by 4 bases; bases with no gene match: 4. The CDR3 is made up of 15 amino acids. Germline values: CDR1 SNHLY, CDR2 FYNNEI. Here the CDR3 DNA reads TGTGCCAGCAGTGGGACTAGCGGGAGTGTCGATACGCAGTATTTT. It yields the protein CASSGTSGSVDTQYF.

The chain has TRBV3-1 (or the pseudogene TRBV3-2) and TRBJ2-7; D ambiguous. From germline, CDR1 is LGHDT and CDR2 YNNKEL (reference sequence). The CDR3 is made up of 13 amino acids. The germline V and J ends were trimmed by 5 bases and 3 bases, with 11 bases remaining between them. Here the CDR3 DNA reads TGTGCCAGCAGCGACCGACTCAGCTACGAGCAGTACTTC. It is translated as CASSDRLSYEQYF.

The chain is built from TRBV10-3 and TRBJ1-5; 7 bases are shared with TRBD1. This CDR3 contains 14 residues. Trimming at V came to 5 bases and at J to 2 bases, leaving 3 bases not matched to a gene. Germline CDR1 reads ENHRY; CDR2 reads SYGVKD. The CDR3 DNA is TGTGCCATCAGTTCCGACAGGGGCAATCAGCCCCAGCATTTT. Its protein is CAISSDRGNQPQHF.

The gene calls are TRBV7-9 and TRBJ2-4; D perhaps matches TRBD1 (6 bases). The CDR3 extends over 15 amino acids. The germline V gene has CDR1 SEHNR and CDR2 FQNEAQ (reference sequence). The V gene lost 3 bases and the J gene lost 5 bases, with 14 bases spanning the gap. The CDR3: CASSFGTFSQNIQYF. DNA for the CDR3: TGTGCCAGCAGCTTTGGGACATTTAGCCAAAACATTCAGTACTTC.

This rearrangement joins TRBV3-1 (or the pseudogene TRBV3-2) to TRBJ2-2, with 8 bases identical to TRBD2. Germline loops: CDR1 LGHDT, CDR2 YNNKEL (reference sequence). CDR3 length: 16 amino acids. After removal of 4 bases from V and 6 bases from J, the junction contained 10 bases not matched to a gene. CDR3 loop: CASSPLTSAQSGELFF. The CDR3, as DNA: TGTGCCAGCAGCCCCCTGACTAGCGCTCAGTCCGGGGAGCTGTTTTTT.

The chain has TRBV4-1 and TRBJ1-3; D gene unclear. This CDR3 has 16 residues. Trimming stripped 3 bases from V and 0 bases from J, with 12 bases between. Germline CDR1 MGHRA, CDR2 YSYEKL. This chain's CDR3 is CASSQEEKSSGNTIYF. CDR3 coding DNA: TGCGCCAGCAGCCAGGAGGAAAAGAGCTCTGGAAACACCATATATTTT.

This clone occurred many times. This sequence joins TRBV4-1 and TRBJ1-2, with D possibly being TRBD1 (6 bases). This CDR3 comprises 16 residues. The V and J ends lost 0 bases and 4 bases respectively, with 15 bases between them. The V gene's germline CDR1 is MGHRA and CDR2 YSYEKL. The chain's CDR3 is CASSQERGRGLYGYTF. CDR3 nucleotide sequence: TGCGCCAGCAGCCAAGAGAGGGGCAGGGGCCTCTATGGCTACACCTTC.

CDR3 nucleotides: TGTGCCAGCAGCTACGGGAGGAACACTGAAGCTTTCTTT. Its protein product is CASSYGRNTEAFF. The chain combines TRBV14 with TRBJ1-1; D uncertain. The CDR3 is made up of 13 amino acids. V was clipped by 5 bases and J by 1 base, with 8 bases between them. The germline V gene encodes CDR1 SGHDN and CDR2 FVKESK.

This clone turned up a few times. The CDR3 nucleotides read TGTGCCAGCAGCCAAGGGAACCGGGACAGCAGTTATCAGCCCCAGCATTTT. Translated, it gives CASSQGNRDSSYQPQHF. The genes are TRBV3-1 (or the pseudogene TRBV3-2) and TRBJ1-5, with TRBD1 matching over 7 bases. V trimming: 1 base; J trimming: 5 bases; junction bases outside the gene matches: 11. This CDR3 is 17 amino acids long. The germline V gene encodes CDR1 LGHDT and CDR2 YNNKEL (reference sequence).

The chain carries TRBV2 and TRBJ2-1, with 8 bases matching TRBD2. Germline lookup yields CDR1 SNHLY and CDR2 FYNNEI. This CDR3 has 14 residues. The V segment lost 7 bases and the J segment 6 bases; nucleotides outside the gene matches: 8. The CDR3 sequence: CASIFQREFNEQFF. DNA of the CDR3: TGTGCCAGCATCTTCCAGCGGGAGTTCAATGAGCAGTTCTTC.